The text below deals with one T cell receptor (beta chain). This clonotype has at least ten counts. Its antigen remains unidentified. No quality values exist for individual bases; no much larger clone is one base distant. From the cysteine up to the phenylalanine, the CDR3 has a length of 13 residues. CDR3 DNA is the only sequence kept; it has 39 bases, read in frame from the first base. CDR1 is given as SQVTM and CDR2 as ANQGSEA, both from the germline V gene. V has 5 bases trimmed and J has 4 bases trimmed; junction bases matching no gene number 3. The source of the sample is a study of T cells in Graves' hyperthyroidism and ophthalmopathy (dated by TCRdb to between 2018 and 2021). With respect to the entire study: Peripheral blood samples were taken at the time of initial diagnosis, prior to any treatment. Following sampling, methimazole starting at 30 mg daily was given to hyperthyroidism patients, and high-dose intravenous methylprednisolone was given to ophthalmopathy patients. In addition, the study compared T-cell repertoires in thyroid tissue and in blood from about six Graves' hyperthyroidism patients. The paper reports TCR Vbeta CDR3 sequencing of approximately 130 peripheral blood samples: 43 ophthalmopathy, about 75 hyperthyroidism and around 17 progressor patients. The 100 or so discovery patients were randomly split 7:3 into training and test sets. Prospective prediction of ophthalmopathy was tested in an independent validation cohort of 18 to 20 hyperthyroidism patients and some 17 patients who later progressed to ophthalmopathy. A discovery cohort of approximately 97 patients, 43 with Graves' ophthalmopathy and 55 to 65 with stable Graves' hyperthyroidism, was used to find distinguishing TCR V-J signatures.

The paper as a whole reports these results and caveats: Blood samples also contained most of the expanded thyroid clonotypes (frequency above 0.001), which suggests that blood repertoires may reflect thyroid immune responses. Sample size was not statistically predetermined, and blinding of investigators to group allocation was not performed. Ophthalmopathy was separated from stable hyperthyroidism by a 13 V-J signature model, with about 88% sensitivity and approximately 81% specificity obtained in cross-validation and 80%/75% obtained in testing. During validation, the model predicted progression to ophthalmopathy a median of around 6 months ahead of onset, with approximately 71% sensitivity and less than 85% specificity.

Stable Graves' hyperthyroidism was defined as no progression to ophthalmopathy during 18 months of follow-up. The hyperthyroidism patients were between 18 and 65 years old and newly diagnosed, with a disease duration of less than 2 months. Any patient with an uncontrolled infection, another autoimmune disease, pregnancy or lactation was excluded. Diagnoses were established on the basis of clinical symptoms, serum thyroxine and TRAb, thyroid ultrasound, and orbital computed tomography. PBMCs were isolated from about 9.1 ml of fresh peripheral blood by Ficoll-Paque density gradient centrifugation. Total RNA was extracted with Trizol reagent, and quality was checked on an Agilent 2100 Bioanalyzer. TCR beta CDR3 regions were amplified from RNA transcripts. For the first round of RT-PCR on the TCR CDR3, the HTBI primer set was used together with the Qiagen OneStep RT-PCR kit. Libraries were constructed in a second round of multiplex PCR, after which size selection and purification were carried out. Paired-end sequencing of the libraries was performed with 100 bp reads on an Illumina HiSeq2000. In the source study's methods: Raw data were processed with SOAPnuke, discarding reads with adapters, uncalled bases, mean Phred below 15, or no exact constant-primer or identifier match. High-quality paired reads were merged using COPE v1.2.5, and each unique nucleotide sequence was defined as a clonotype. MiTCR v1.1 was used to align the clonotypes against IMGT TRBV, TRBD and TRBJ reference segments. Analysis was restricted to V-J combinations with a frequency above 0.0001, which covered over 98% of repertoires. A TCS score was defined as the ratio of F50 (clonal expansion) to E x V (chaos), with BLOSUM62-based TCRdist applied between CDR3 peptides within each V-J. Welch's t-statistics and random forest reduced 514 V-J features to 13, which were used in a naive Bayes classifier (R e1071). TCRdb trimmed the raw reads at Q25, called clones with MiXCR and kept productive beta chains. Rows with one shared CDR3 protein collapse into an entry with the most common genes and DNA. Clone size and V and J calls follow TCRdb, not the original study. This sample lists 400,000 to 550,000 distinct CDR3 sequences; 14% were detected once. 15% to 20% of the sample is in the top ten clones.

The chain employs TRBV29-1 and TRBJ1-2; the central 11 bases match TRBD1. What was sequenced was blood. The sequence derives from a young woman with Graves' hyperthyroidism. The bases are TGCAGCGTTCCGGGACAGGGGGGCTATGGCTACACCTTC. Protein translation: CSVPGQGGYGYTF.